The clone carrying this TCR beta chain has at least ten counts. What it binds is not known. The data stem from a study of early T cells in non-severe SARS-CoV-2 infection. Overall study: Sequencing of unsorted whole blood was done on bulk RNA, leaving chains unpaired. Study findings and constraints: Matching results from VDJdb favored anti-spike CD8 responses, leaving private and CD4 specificities undetected.

Individual cDNA molecules each received unique molecular identifiers attached to them. Each CDR3 protein gets one entry after TCRdb re-called the 5' RACE reads with MiXCR. There are about 48,000 distinct CDR3 sequences in the sample; about 10% occur only once, and 8% to 10% lies in the top ten. The sequenced sample was whole blood. This sequence originates from an adult who was a healthcare worker with PCR-confirmed SARS-CoV-2 infection or an uninfected control (not recorded which).

In nucleotides, the CDR3 is TGTGCCAGTAGTTCCCCGGGGGCGTATGAGCAGTTCTTC. This sequence encodes CASSSPGAYEQFF. The J gene is TRBJ2-1, the V gene TRBV19; either TRBD1 or TRBD2 may fit D (6 bases each). V lost 5 bases and J 8 bases, leaving 13 bases between the germline ends. The CDR3 runs 13 residues. Looked up from germline, CDR1 is LNHDA and CDR2 is SQIVND (reference sequence).